These T cell receptor beta chains were read from a single sample in a study of blood T cell repertoires in COVID-19. TCRdb's copy holds only in-frame clones and misses some; the assay was immunoSEQ multiplex PCR. The sample comprises about 400,000 clones, roughly 89% of which are singletons, and approximately 9.3% rests with the top ten. The sequenced sample consisted of PBMCs or T cells enriched from blood (not recorded which). These receptors all stem from a woman in her 50s who had recovered from COVID-19. Each CDR3 is given with its conserved first and last residue. A D gene is named only where the DNA matches it firmly. A clone size is listed for some rows: how often the clone was seen (once, few, many), or a class if it is expanded.

j_call: TRBJ1-2; clone_size: -; d_call: TRBD1; v_call: TRBV9; cdr3_nt: TGTGCCAGCAGCCCCAGGGACAGGGGGCGCGGGTATGGCTACACCTTC; cdr3_aa: CASSPRDRGRGYGYTF
j_call: TRBJ1-1; clone_size: few; d_call: -; v_call: TRBV11-2; cdr3_nt: TGTGCCAGCAGCCTGGACGGCGGAGGGACTGAAGCTTTCTTT; cdr3_aa: CASSLDGGGTEAFF
j_call: TRBJ2-3; clone_size: -; d_call: TRBD2; v_call: TRBV4-1; cdr3_nt: TGCGCCAGCAGCCAACTCACGGGGGGGAGCACAGATACGCAGTATTTT; cdr3_aa: CASSQLTGGSTDTQYF
j_call: TRBJ2-2; clone_size: -; d_call: -; v_call: TRBV10-3; cdr3_nt: TGTGCCATCAGTCACACTTGGACAGAGAACACCGGGGAGCTGTTTTTT; cdr3_aa: CAISHTWTENTGELFF
j_call: TRBJ1-5; clone_size: few; d_call: -; v_call: TRBV19; cdr3_nt: TGTGCCAGTAGTATTGGGCAGGGTGATGGACAGCCCCAGCATTTT; cdr3_aa: CASSIGQGDGQPQHF
j_call: TRBJ1-5; clone_size: -; d_call: TRBD1; v_call: TRBV28; cdr3_nt: TGTGCCAGCAGTTGGACAGGGTCCCATAGCAATCAGCCCCAGCATTTT; cdr3_aa: CASSWTGSHSNQPQHF
j_call: TRBJ1-6; clone_size: many; d_call: -; v_call: TRBV9; cdr3_nt: TGTGCCAGCAGCGAGGGGACTTTGGGTCCCCTCCACTTT; cdr3_aa: CASSEGTLGPLHF
j_call: TRBJ1-2; clone_size: -; d_call: TRBD1; v_call: TRBV24-1; cdr3_nt: TGTGCCACCAGTGATTCGGGACAGAACTATGGCTACACCTTC; cdr3_aa: CATSDSGQNYGYTF
j_call: TRBJ1-1; clone_size: -; d_call: -; v_call: TRBV30; cdr3_nt: TGTGCCTGGAGCGCGCGGGGGGACACTGAAGCTTTCTTT; cdr3_aa: CAWSARGDTEAFF
j_call: TRBJ1-3; clone_size: -; d_call: -; v_call: TRBV18; cdr3_nt: TGTGCCAGCTCACCATTTAGTGGAAACACCATATATTTT; cdr3_aa: CASSPFSGNTIYF
j_call: TRBJ1-1; clone_size: -; d_call: TRBD1; v_call: TRBV5-1; cdr3_nt: TGCGCCAGCAGCCCATACCCTGGGGGACAGGTCCCCCCGAACACTGAAGCTTTCTTT; cdr3_aa: CASSPYPGGQVPPNTEAFF
j_call: TRBJ1-4; clone_size: once; d_call: -; v_call: TRBV5-1; cdr3_nt: TGCGCCAGCAGCTCGGGCGCGACAGCAAATCCTAATGAAAAACTGTTTTTT; cdr3_aa: CASSSGATANPNEKLFF
j_call: TRBJ2-7; clone_size: -; d_call: -; v_call: TRBV28; cdr3_nt: TGTGCCAGCAGACGAGGGACCGCGGGGGAGCAGTACTTC; cdr3_aa: CASRRGTAGEQYF